A selection of T cell receptor beta chains follows, all from one sample in a study of OX40 agonist ivuxolimab in advanced cancers. Using immunoSEQ multiplex PCR, the repertoire was profiled, and TCRdb retains in-frame clones only, with some absent. Counted here are some 70,000 clones, nearly 90% occurring once; the ten biggest clones make up approximately 1.2%. The sequences come from CD4+ or CD8+ T cells sorted from blood, collected in a trial of the OX40 agonist ivuxolimab. The receptors were sampled from an adult with an advanced solid tumor such as melanoma, head and neck, liver or kidney cancer. The CDR3 runs from the conserved cysteine through the conserved F or W. Fields, in order: CDR3 length, clone size, D gene, V gene, J gene, CDR3 protein, CDR3 DNA. The D gene is left open where the match is weak. A clone size is listed for some rows: how often the clone was seen (once, few, many), or a class if it is expanded.

>14|.|.|TRBV9|TRBJ1-6
CASSVLQDNSPLHF
TGTGCCAGCAGCGTCTTACAGGATAATTCACCCCTCCACTTT
>15|.|TRBD1|TRBV6-5|TRBJ1-1
CASSPWDSRDTEAFF
TGTGCCAGCAGTCCTTGGGACAGCAGGGACACTGAAGCTTTCTTT
>16|.|.|TRBV18|TRBJ2-3
CASSPPGGYSTDTQYF
TGTGCCAGCTCACCACCCGGGGGTTATAGCACAGATACGCAGTATTTT
>15|.|TRBD1|TRBV6-1|TRBJ2-7
CASSQGGTGAREQYF
TGTGCCAGCAGCCAAGGGGGGACAGGGGCAAGGGAGCAGTACTTC
>17|.|.|TRBV6-1|TRBJ2-1
CASSEGRGRSSYNEQFF
TGTGCCAGCAGTGAAGGTCGCGGCAGGTCCTCCTACAATGAGCAGTTCTTC
>14|.|TRBD1|TRBV25-1|TRBJ2-7
CASGEQGVTNEQYF
TGTGCCAGCGGGGAGCAGGGGGTGACAAACGAGCAGTACTTC
>15|few|.|TRBV7-2|TRBJ1-2
CASSSQPGLTYGYTF
TGTGCCAGCAGCTCCCAACCGGGGCTCACCTATGGCTACACCTTC
>15|.|.|TRBV11-1|TRBJ2-7
CASSLAESGIYEQYF
TGTGCCAGCAGCTTAGCCGAATCAGGGATCTACGAGCAGTACTTC
>14|.|TRBD2|TRBV18|TRBJ2-3
CASSPSGRTDTQYF
TGTGCCAGCTCACCTAGCGGGCGCACAGATACGCAGTATTTT
>13|.|.|TRBV29-1|TRBJ1-1
CSVGTTLRTEAFF
TGCAGCGTTGGGACGACCTTAAGGACTGAAGCTTTCTTT
>15|.|.|TRBV5-1|TRBJ2-6
CASLGHLSGANVLTF
TGCGCCAGCCTGGGACACCTCTCTGGGGCCAACGTCCTGACTTTC
>15|.|.|TRBV7-2|TRBJ1-1
CASSLYPGMNTEAFF
TGTGCCAGCAGCTTATATCCGGGAATGAACACTGAAGCTTTCTTT
>16|.|.|TRBV29-1|TRBJ2-5
CSVLRRVLGYQETQYF
TGCAGCGTGCTACGGCGGGTTCTGGGGTACCAAGAGACCCAGTACTTC
>14|.|.|TRBV7-2|TRBJ2-5
CASCLGTQQETQYF
TGTGCCAGCTGCCTCGGGACACAACAAGAGACCCAGTACTTC
>12|.|.|TRBV6-5|TRBJ2-3
CASSSGTVGQYF
TGTGCCAGCAGCAGCGGGACAGTCGGGCAGTATTTT
>11|.|.|TRBV6-5|TRBJ2-1
CASRKGNEQFF
TGTGCCAGCAGGAAGGGCAATGAGCAGTTCTTC
>15|.|.|TRBV7-3|TRBJ2-1
CASSLGGQRYNEQFF
TGTGCCAGCAGCCTCGGGGGGCAGCGTTACAATGAGCAGTTCTTC
>16|.|TRBD2|TRBV6-5|TRBJ2-1
CASSYSSGTRKNEQFF
TGTGCCAGCAGTTACTCCTCCGGGACTAGAAAGAATGAGCAGTTCTTC
>15|few|.|TRBV30|TRBJ1-2
CACERQARRGLGYTF
TGTGCCTGCGAAAGACAGGCCCGCCGCGGATTGGGCTACACCTTC
>14|.|.|TRBV28|TRBJ1-2
CASSSAVTVYGYTF
TGTGCCAGCAGTTCAGCGGTAACGGTCTATGGCTACACCTTC
>13|.|.|TRBV7-2|TRBJ1-2
CASSRGGGNGYTF
TGTGCCAGCAGCCGGGGGGGAGGTAATGGCTACACCTTC
>14|.|TRBD1|TRBV7-2|TRBJ2-7
CASSPGQGHYEQYF
TGTGCCAGCAGCCCAGGACAGGGTCACTACGAGCAGTACTTC
>16|.|.|TRBV15|TRBJ2-2
CATSRVRAANTGELFF
TGTGCCACCAGCAGAGTTAGAGCCGCGAACACCGGGGAGCTGTTTTTT
>15|.|TRBD2|TRBV7-2|TRBJ2-7
CASSLEAGEGYEQYF
TGTGCCAGCAGCTTAGAGGCCGGGGAGGGCTACGAGCAGTACTTC
>19|.|.|TRBV19|TRBJ1-4
CASSIMWGATIATNEKLFF
TGTGCCAGTAGTATAATGTGGGGGGCGACGATCGCAACTAATGAAAAACTGTTTTTT
>14|.|.|TRBV10-3|TRBJ1-2
CAISEGGGNYGYTF
TGTGCCATCAGTGAGGGGGGAGGCAACTATGGCTACACCTTC
>14|.|TRBD1|TRBV30|TRBJ1-2
CAWRRQGAGYGYTF
TGTGCCTGGAGGAGACAGGGGGCAGGCTATGGCTACACCTTC
>16|.|TRBD2|TRBV7-6|TRBJ2-7
CASSLAGTSASYEQYF
TGTGCCAGCAGCTTAGCTGGGACTAGCGCCTCCTACGAGCAGTACTTC
>16|.|.|TRBV1|TRBJ2-7
CTSSQDLIDVSYEQYF
TGCACCAGCAGCCAAGATTTGATAGACGTCTCCTACGAGCAGTACTTC
>14|.|TRBD2|TRBV6-5|TRBJ2-2
CASRAGLRTGELFF
TGTGCCAGCAGAGCGGGACTAAGAACCGGGGAGCTGTTTTTT
>16|.|.|TRBV5-8|TRBJ2-1
CASSLGATGRIGEQFF
TGTGCCAGCAGCTTGGGGGCGACAGGGAGGATCGGTGAGCAGTTCTTC
>13|few|.|TRBV7-8|TRBJ2-7
CASRPDGSYEQYF
TGTGCCAGCCGACCCGACGGCTCCTACGAGCAGTACTTC
>13|once|.|TRBV9|TRBJ2-1
CASSVADRNEQFF
TGTGCCAGCAGCGTAGCGGACAGAAATGAGCAGTTCTTC
>16|.|TRBD1|TRBV19|TRBJ2-6
CASSINRGTGANVLTF
TGTGCCAGTAGTATAAACAGGGGAACTGGGGCCAACGTCCTGACTTTC
>17|.|.|TRBV7-8|TRBJ1-5
CASSYRGRQQSNQPQHF
TGTGCCAGCAGCTATAGGGGAAGGCAGCAGAGCAATCAGCCCCAGCATTTT
>15|.|.|TRBV6-1|TRBJ1-6
CASSEFFLKGSPLHF
TGTGCCAGCAGTGAATTTTTCCTCAAAGGGTCACCCCTCCACTTT
>15|once|.|TRBV7-9|TRBJ1-2
CASSLAVEVDYGYTF
TGTGCCAGCAGCTTAGCTGTCGAGGTTGACTATGGCTACACCTTC
>16|.|TRBD2|TRBV18|TRBJ2-1
CASSPMTSGDYNEQFF
TGTGCCAGCTCACCAATGACTAGCGGGGATTACAATGAGCAGTTCTTC
>15|.|TRBD2|TRBV25-1|TRBJ2-1
CASRKGSGVDNEQFF
TGTGCCAGCAGGAAGGGGAGCGGGGTAGACAATGAGCAGTTCTTC
>13|few|.|TRBV28|TRBJ1-5
CASIRQGNQPQHF
TGTGCCAGCATCCGACAGGGCAATCAGCCCCAGCATTTT
>14|.|.|TRBV2|TRBJ1-6
CASSVTGSNSPLHF
TGTGCCAGCAGTGTGACGGGGTCTAATTCACCCCTCCACTTT
>13|.|.|TRBV18|TRBJ1-5
CASSGDISQPQHF
TGTGCCAGCTCGGGCGATATTTCTCAGCCCCAGCATTTT
>17|.|TRBD2|TRBV13|TRBJ2-3
CASSLNVGTSGAPPRYF
TGTGCCAGCAGCTTAAATGTTGGGACTAGCGGGGCCCCACCACGGTATTTT
>16|.|.|TRBV7-2|TRBJ1-5
CASSFIGGHSNQPQHF
TGTGCCAGCAGCTTCATAGGGGGTCATAGCAATCAGCCCCAGCATTTT
>16|.|.|TRBV27|TRBJ1-3
CASSPSRPPSGNTIYF
TGTGCCAGCAGTCCAAGTCGGCCCCCCTCTGGAAACACCATATATTTT
>12|.|.|TRBV6-6|TRBJ2-7
CASRDRTYEQYF
TGTGCCAGCAGAGACAGGACCTACGAGCAGTACTTC
>14|.|TRBD1|TRBV7-9|TRBJ2-3
CASSLAGQGNTQYF
TGTGCCAGCAGCTTAGCCGGACAGGGGAATACGCAGTATTTT
>17|.|TRBD2|TRBV6-1|TRBJ2-2
CASSEAALAGGTGELFF
TGTGCCAGCAGTGAAGCCGCACTAGCGGGGGGGACCGGGGAGCTGTTTTTT
>14|.|TRBD1|TRBV19|TRBJ2-2
CASRGQGTTGELFF
TGTGCCAGTAGGGGACAGGGGACCACCGGGGAGCTGTTTTTT
>14|few|.|TRBV9|TRBJ2-2
CASSVDSRGGELFF
TGTGCCAGCAGCGTGGATTCACGGGGCGGGGAGCTGTTTTTT